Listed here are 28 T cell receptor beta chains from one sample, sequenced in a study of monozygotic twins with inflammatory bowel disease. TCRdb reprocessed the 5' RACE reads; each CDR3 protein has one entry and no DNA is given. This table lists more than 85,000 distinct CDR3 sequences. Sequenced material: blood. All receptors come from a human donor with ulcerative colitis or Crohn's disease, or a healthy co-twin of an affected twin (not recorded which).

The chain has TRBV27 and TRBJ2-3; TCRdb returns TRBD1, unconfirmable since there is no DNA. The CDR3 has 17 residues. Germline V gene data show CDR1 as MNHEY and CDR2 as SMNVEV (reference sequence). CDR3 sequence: CASSPGAAGARADTQYF.

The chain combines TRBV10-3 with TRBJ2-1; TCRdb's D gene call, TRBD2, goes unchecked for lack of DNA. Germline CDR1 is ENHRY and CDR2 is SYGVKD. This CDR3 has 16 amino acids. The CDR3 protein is CAISPSGRSGYNEQFF.

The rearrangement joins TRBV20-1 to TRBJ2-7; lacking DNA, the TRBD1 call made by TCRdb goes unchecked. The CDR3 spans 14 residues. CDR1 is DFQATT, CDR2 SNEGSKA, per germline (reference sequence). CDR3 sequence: CSARGKDGTYEQYF.

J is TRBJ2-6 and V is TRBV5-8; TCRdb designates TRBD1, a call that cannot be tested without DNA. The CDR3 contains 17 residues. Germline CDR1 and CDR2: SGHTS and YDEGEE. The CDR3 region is CASSLLVAHAGANVLTF.

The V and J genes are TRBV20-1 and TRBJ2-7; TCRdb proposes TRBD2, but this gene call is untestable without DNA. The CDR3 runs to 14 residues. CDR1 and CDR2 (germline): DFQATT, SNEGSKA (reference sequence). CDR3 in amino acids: CSAKGLAVTYEQYF.

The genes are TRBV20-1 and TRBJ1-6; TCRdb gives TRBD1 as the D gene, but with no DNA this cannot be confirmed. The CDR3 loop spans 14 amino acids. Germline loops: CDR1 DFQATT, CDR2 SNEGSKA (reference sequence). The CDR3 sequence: CSASDKGLDSPLHF.

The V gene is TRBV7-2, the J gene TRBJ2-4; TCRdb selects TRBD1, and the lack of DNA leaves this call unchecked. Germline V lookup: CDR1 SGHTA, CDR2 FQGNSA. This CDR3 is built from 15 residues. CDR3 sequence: CASSLSPGTDPVGHF.

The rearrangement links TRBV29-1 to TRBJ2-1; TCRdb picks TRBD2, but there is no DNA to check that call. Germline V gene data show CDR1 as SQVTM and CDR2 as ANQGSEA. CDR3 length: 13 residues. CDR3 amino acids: CSVKAGVVDEQFF.

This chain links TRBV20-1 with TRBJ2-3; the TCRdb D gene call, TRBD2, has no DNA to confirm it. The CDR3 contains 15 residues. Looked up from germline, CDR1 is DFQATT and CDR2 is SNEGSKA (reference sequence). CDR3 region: CSASTSGGRGDTQYF.

The CDR3 sequence is CASSLYRGRANYGYTF. This chain joins TRBV12-3 or TRBV12-4 and TRBJ1-2; TCRdb's assignment of TRBD1 cannot be checked, as there is no DNA. The CDR3 is 16 residues long.

This chain's CDR3 is CASSLIGTAFSPLHF. The chain couples TRBV5-1 to TRBJ1-6. This CDR3 region has 15 residues. Per germline, CDR1 SGHRS and CDR2 YFSETQ.

The CDR3 protein is CASSLEGAAYEQYF. The V and J genes are TRBV5-6 and TRBJ2-7; TCRdb outputs TRBD1, but without DNA this stays unchecked. The CDR3 runs to 14 residues. The germline gives CDR1 SGHDT, CDR2 YYEEEE.

The CDR3: CASSRTTSGSRDTQYF. This rearrangement joins TRBV7-9 to TRBJ2-3; with no DNA, the TCRdb D assignment of TRBD2 cannot be verified. The CDR3 length is 16 residues. Germline CDR1 is SEHNR and CDR2 is FQNEAQ (reference sequence).

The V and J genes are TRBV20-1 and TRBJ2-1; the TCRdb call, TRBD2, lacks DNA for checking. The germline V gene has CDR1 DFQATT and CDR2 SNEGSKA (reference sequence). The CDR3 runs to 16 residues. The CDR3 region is CSANPSEGDYYNEQFF.

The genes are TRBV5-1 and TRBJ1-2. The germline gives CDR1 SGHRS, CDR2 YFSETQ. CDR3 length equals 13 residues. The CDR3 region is CASSFIGNYGYTF.

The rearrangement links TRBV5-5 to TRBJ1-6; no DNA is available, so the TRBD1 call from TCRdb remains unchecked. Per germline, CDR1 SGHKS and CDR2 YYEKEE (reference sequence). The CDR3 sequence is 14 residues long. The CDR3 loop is CASSPVMGRSPLHF.

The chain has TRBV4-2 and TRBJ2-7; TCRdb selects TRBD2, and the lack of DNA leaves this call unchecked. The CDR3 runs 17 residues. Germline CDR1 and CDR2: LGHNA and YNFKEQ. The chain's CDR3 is CASSSAAGGASPYEQYF.

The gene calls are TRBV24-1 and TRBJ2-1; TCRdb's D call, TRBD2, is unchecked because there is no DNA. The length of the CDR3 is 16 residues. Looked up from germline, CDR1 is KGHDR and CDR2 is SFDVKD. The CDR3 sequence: CATSAPIGTSPYEQFF.

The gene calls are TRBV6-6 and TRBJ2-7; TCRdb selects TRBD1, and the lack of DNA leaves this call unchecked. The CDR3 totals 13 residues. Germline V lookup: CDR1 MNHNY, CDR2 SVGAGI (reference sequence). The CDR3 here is CASTLSGIYEQYF.

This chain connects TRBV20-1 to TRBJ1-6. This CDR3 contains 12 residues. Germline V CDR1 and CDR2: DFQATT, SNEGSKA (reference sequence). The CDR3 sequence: CSAWRQQSPLHF.

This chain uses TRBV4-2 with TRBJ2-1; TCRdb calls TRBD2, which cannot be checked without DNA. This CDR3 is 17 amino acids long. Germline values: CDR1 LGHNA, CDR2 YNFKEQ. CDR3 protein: CASSQETSGGIYNEQFF.

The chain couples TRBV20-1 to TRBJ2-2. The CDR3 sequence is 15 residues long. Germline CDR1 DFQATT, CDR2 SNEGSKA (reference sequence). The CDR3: CSASPIKLNTGELFF.

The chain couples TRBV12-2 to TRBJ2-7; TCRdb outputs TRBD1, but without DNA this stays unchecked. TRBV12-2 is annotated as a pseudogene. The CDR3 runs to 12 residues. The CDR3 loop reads CASRTTDYEQYF.

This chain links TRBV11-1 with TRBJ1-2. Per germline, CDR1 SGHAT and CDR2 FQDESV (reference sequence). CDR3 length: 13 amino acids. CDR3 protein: CASSSRSNYGYTF.

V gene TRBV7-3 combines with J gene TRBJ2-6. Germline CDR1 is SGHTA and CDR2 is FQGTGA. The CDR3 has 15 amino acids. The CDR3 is CASSSPASGANVLTF.

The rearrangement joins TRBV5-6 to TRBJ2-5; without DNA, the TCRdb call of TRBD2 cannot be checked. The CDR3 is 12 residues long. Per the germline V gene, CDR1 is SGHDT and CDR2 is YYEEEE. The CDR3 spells CASSSSGSTQYF.

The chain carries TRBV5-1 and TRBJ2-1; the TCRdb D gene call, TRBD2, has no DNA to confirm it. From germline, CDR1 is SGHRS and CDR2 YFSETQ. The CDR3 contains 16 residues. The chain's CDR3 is CASSFRNLSAKDEQFF.

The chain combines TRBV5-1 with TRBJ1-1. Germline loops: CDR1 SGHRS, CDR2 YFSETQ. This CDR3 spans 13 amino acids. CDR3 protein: CASSSGLNTEAFF.